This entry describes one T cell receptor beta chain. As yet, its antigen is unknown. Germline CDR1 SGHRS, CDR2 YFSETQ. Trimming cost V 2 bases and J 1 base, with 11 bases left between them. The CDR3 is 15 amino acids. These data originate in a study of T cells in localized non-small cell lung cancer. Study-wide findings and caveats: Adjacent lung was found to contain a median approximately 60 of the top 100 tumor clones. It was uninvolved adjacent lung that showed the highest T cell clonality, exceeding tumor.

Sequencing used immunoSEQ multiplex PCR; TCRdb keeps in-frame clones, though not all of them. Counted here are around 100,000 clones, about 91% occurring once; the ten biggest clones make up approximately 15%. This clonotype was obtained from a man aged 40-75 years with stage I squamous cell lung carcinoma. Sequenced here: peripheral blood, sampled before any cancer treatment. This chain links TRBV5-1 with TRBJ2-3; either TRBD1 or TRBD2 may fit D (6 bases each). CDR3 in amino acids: CASSLRGPRTDTQYF. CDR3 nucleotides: TGCGCCAGCAGCTTACGGGGGCCTCGCACAGATACGCAGTATTTT.